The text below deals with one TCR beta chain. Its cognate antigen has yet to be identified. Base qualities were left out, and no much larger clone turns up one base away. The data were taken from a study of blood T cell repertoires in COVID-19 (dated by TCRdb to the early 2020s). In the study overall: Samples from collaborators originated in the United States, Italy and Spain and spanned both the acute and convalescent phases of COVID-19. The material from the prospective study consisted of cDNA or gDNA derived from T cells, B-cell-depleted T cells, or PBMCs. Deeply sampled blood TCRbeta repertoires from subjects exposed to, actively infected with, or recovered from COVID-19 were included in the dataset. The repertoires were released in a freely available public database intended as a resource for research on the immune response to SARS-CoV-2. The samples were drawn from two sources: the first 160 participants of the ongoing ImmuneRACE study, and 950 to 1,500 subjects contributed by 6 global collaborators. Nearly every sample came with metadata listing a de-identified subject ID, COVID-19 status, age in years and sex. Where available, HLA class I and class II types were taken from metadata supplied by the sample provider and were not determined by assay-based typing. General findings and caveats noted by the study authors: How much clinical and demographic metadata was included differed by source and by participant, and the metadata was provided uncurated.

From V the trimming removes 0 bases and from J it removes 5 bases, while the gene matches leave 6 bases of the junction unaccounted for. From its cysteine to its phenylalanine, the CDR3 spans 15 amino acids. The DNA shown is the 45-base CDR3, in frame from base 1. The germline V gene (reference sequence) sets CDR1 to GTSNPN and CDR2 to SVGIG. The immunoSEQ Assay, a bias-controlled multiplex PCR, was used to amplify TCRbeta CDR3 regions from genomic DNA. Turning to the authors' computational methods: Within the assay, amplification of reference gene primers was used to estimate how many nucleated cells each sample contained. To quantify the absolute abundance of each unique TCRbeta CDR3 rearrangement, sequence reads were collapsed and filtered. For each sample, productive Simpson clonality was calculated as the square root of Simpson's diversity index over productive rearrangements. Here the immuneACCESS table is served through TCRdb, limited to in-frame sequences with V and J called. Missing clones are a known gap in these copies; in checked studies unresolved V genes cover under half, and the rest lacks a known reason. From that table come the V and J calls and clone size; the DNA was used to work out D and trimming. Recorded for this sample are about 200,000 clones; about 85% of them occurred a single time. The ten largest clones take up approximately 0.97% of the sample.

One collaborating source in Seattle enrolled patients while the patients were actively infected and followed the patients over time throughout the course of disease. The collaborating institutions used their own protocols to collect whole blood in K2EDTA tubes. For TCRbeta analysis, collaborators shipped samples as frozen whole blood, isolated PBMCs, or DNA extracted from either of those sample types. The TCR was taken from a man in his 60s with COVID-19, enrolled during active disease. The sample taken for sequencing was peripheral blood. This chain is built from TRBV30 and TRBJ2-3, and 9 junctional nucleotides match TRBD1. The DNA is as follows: TGTGCCTGGAGTGTGGGGGACAGGGTTGGAGATACGCAGTATTTT. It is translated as CAWSVGDRVGDTQYF.